The following is a TCR beta chain sequence with its context. PCR used 60 Vbeta primers and 13 Jbeta primers. Sequencing was performed with immunoSEQ multiplex PCR; in TCRdb, only in-frame clones are kept and a portion is missing. The sample holds about 62,000 clones, less than 85% seen once. The data were obtained in a study of cytomegalovirus exposure and HLA in healthy donors. The specimen was PBMCs. This TCR was recovered from a woman aged 25 to 45 in good health and CMV-seronegative.

CDR3 amino acids: CASSQGEDGAYEQYF. The CDR3 DNA follows: TGCGCCAGCAGCCAAGGGGAGGACGGAGCCTACGAGCAGTACTTC. This chain uses TRBV4-1 with TRBJ2-7; D is perhaps TRBD2 (6 bases). Trimming removed 1 base at V and 2 bases at J, with 12 bases between. CDR1 MGHRA and CDR2 YSYEKL come from the germline V gene. The CDR3 totals 15 residues.